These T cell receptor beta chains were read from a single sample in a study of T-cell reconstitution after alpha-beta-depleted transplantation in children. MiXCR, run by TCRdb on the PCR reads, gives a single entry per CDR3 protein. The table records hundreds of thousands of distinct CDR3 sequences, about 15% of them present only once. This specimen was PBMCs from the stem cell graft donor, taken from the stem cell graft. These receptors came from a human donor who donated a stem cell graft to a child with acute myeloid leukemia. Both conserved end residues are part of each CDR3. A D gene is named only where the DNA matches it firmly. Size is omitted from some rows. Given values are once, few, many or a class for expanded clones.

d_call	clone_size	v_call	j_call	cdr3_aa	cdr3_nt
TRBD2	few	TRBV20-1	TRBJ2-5	CSAYGTGLAGQETQYF	TGCAGTGCGTACGGGACAGGACTAGCGGGGCAAGAGACCCAGTACTTC
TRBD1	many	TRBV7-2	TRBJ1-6	CASSSQGGRNSPLHF	TGTGCCAGCAGCTCTCAGGGGGGCAGGAATTCACCCCTCCACTTT
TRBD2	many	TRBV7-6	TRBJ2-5	CASSFGLAGLETQYF	TGTGCCAGCAGCTTCGGACTAGCGGGGTTAGAGACCCAGTACTTC
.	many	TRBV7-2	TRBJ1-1	CASTPLAVWAPEAFF	TGTGCCAGCACCCCGCTGGCAGTCTGGGCGCCTGAAGCTTTCTTT
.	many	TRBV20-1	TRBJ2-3	CSACDSKPRVGTQYF	TGCAGTGCTTGCGACTCTAAGCCTAGAGTGGGTACGCAGTATTTT
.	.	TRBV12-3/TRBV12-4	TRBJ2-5	CASSFGSFQETQYF	TGTGCCAGCAGTTTCGGCAGTTTTCAAGAGACCCAGTACTTC
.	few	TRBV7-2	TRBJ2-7	CASSSLHYEQYF	TGTGCCAGCAGCTCCCTTCACTACGAGCAGTACTTC
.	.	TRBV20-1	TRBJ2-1	CSASKGLVEQFF	TGCAGTGCTAGTAAAGGGTTGGTTGAGCAGTTCTTC
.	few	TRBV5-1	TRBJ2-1	CASSLGSVAPFYNEQFF	TGCGCCAGCAGCTTGGGCTCCGTCGCCCCGTTCTACAATGAGCAGTTCTTC
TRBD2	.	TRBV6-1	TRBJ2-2	CASCPGTTDTGELFF	TGTGCCAGCTGCCCCGGGACTACCGACACCGGGGAGCTGTTTTTT
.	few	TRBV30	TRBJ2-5	CAWSVQETQYF	TGTGCCTGGAGTGTTCAAGAGACCCAGTACTTC
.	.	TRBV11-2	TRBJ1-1	CASSQSRSDAGTEAFF	TGTGCCAGCAGCCAATCCCGGTCAGACGCCGGGACTGAAGCTTTCTTT
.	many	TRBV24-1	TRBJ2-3	CATSGTNTDTQYF	TGTGCCACCAGTGGGACTAACACAGATACGCAGTATTTT
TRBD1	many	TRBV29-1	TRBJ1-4	CSVEGDRGGGKTNEKLFF	TGCAGCGTTGAAGGGGATAGAGGGGGCGGAAAGACTAATGAAAAACTGTTTTTT
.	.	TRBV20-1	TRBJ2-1	CSAMRDREGGGQFF	TGCAGTGCTATGAGAGATAGGGAAGGGGGGGGTCAGTTCTTC
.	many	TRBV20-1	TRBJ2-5	CSARGAGTETQYF	TGCAGTGCTAGAGGCGCAGGGACTGAGACCCAGTACTTC